What follows are 27 T cell receptor beta chains derived from one specimen sequenced in a study of T cell changes during pregnancy in multiple sclerosis. Clones were sequenced by immunoSEQ multiplex PCR, and TCRdb holds only the in-frame ones, with some missing. Among 88,000 or so clones, roughly nine tenths were seen once, and the ten largest hold approximately 1.5%. Sequences were derived from peripheral blood, sampled before pregnancy. The receptor source for this set is a female donor with multiple sclerosis, enrolled in a pregnancy study.

The gene calls are TRBV6-4 and TRBJ2-3; 10 positions match TRBD2. The CDR3 length is 14 residues. With 5 bases clipped from V and 2 bases from J, the junction kept 1 base outside the gene matches. Germline loops: CDR1 MRHNA, CDR2 SNTAGT. The CDR3 sequence is CASSSGGATDTQYF. The DNA of the CDR3 is TGTGCCAGCAGTAGCGGGGGGGCCACAGATACGCAGTATTTT.

The DNA of the CDR3 is TGTGCCTGGAGAGACGAATTCCGGGTCACCGGGGAGCTGTTTTTT. This codes for CAWRDEFRVTGELFF. The rearrangement joins TRBV30 to TRBJ2-2; D is undetermined. The CDR3 sequence is 15 residues long. Trimming left V 3 bases short and J 4 bases short, with 15 bases between. Germline V gene lookup returns CDR1 GTSNPN and CDR2 SVGIG (reference sequence).

This chain uses TRBV27 with TRBJ2-7; a weak D match, TRBD1 (6 bases). CDR1 is MNHEY and CDR2 is SMNVEV in the germline V gene (reference sequence). This CDR3 has 16 amino acids. Trimming left V 7 bases short and J 2 bases short, with 21 bases between. The CDR3 sequence: CASNDSPMDRPYEQYF. The CDR3, as DNA: TGTGCCAGCAACGATTCCCCCATGGACAGACCCTACGAGCAGTACTTC.

J is TRBJ2-6 and V is TRBV18; D unresolved. This CDR3 region has 16 residues. Germline CDR1 and CDR2: KGHSH and LQKENI. The V end was cut by 3 bases, the J end by 2 bases, with 11 bases between. CDR3 protein: CASSPSGRPGANVLTF. The CDR3 DNA follows: TGTGCCAGCTCACCCTCTGGGCGTCCTGGGGCCAACGTCCTGACTTTC.

The chain recombines TRBV9 with TRBJ1-6; 7 positions match TRBD1. J lost 4 bases, V lost 3 bases, and 7 bases had no gene match. CDR3 length: 16 amino acids. Germline V gene lookup returns CDR1 SGDLS and CDR2 YYNGEE. The CDR3 protein is CASSAEPGQYNSPLHF. The CDR3, as DNA: TGTGCCAGCAGCGCGGAACCGGGACAGTATAATTCACCCCTCCACTTT.

The V gene is TRBV13, the J gene TRBJ2-7; possible D gene TRBD1, 6 bases. Trimming shortened V by 5 bases and J by 6 bases, and 11 bases separated the two germline ends. This CDR3 has 12 amino acids. CDR1 and CDR2 from the germline V gene are PRHDT and FYEKMQ (reference sequence). The CDR3 is CASSIRGAEQYF. Written as DNA, the CDR3 is TGTGCCAGCAGCATCAGGGGAGCCGAGCAGTACTTC.

This sequence joins TRBV9 and TRBJ2-2; 8 positions agree with TRBD1. The germline V gene has CDR1 SGDLS and CDR2 YYNGEE. V lost 1 base to trimming and J lost 4 bases; unmatched junction nucleotides: 6. The CDR3 length is 16 residues. The CDR3 region is CASSVPTGESTGELFF. The CDR3 DNA reads TGTGCCAGCAGCGTACCGACAGGGGAGTCCACCGGGGAGCTGTTTTTT.

V is TRBV9 and J is TRBJ2-3; D is uncertain. Germline V gene data show CDR1 as SGDLS and CDR2 as YYNGEE. This CDR3 contains 14 residues. V lost 4 bases to trimming and J lost 2 bases, with 11 bases between them. The CDR3 DNA follows: TGTGCCAGCAGCCCTGTGGCGGACACAGATACGCAGTATTTT. Amino acids: CASSPVADTDTQYF.

V is TRBV7-9 and J is TRBJ2-1; D is possibly TRBD1 (6 bases). Trimming stripped 8 bases from V and 12 bases from J, with 23 bases between. Germline assignment: CDR1 SEHNR and CDR2 FQNEAQ (reference sequence). This CDR3 is built from 14 residues. The CDR3 DNA is TGTGCCAGCCCCCAGTCCGCTGGGGGCAAGGGGCAGTTCTTC. Its translation: CASPQSAGGKGQFF.

J is TRBJ2-7 and V is TRBV15; D is perhaps TRBD2 (5 bases). The V gene lost 3 bases and the J gene lost 0 bases, with 9 bases spanning the gap. Germline V lookup: CDR1 LNHNV, CDR2 YYDKDF (reference sequence). CDR3 length: 14 residues. CDR3 amino acids: CATSREDGSYEQYF. The CDR3 nucleotides are TGTGCCACCAGCAGGGAGGACGGCTCCTACGAGCAGTACTTC.

The chain couples TRBV28 to TRBJ1-5, with D possibly matching TRBD1 (6 bases). V was clipped by 6 bases and J by 6 bases, with 12 bases between them. Germline-derived CDR1 and CDR2 are MDHEN and SYDVKM. The CDR3 length is 13 residues. The CDR3 is CASREQGVQPQHF. Here the CDR3 DNA reads TGTGCCAGCAGGGAACAGGGTGTTCAGCCCCAGCATTTT. Based on the CDR3 plus reference TRBV28 and TRBJ1-5, the full variable domain is DVKVTQSSRYLVKRTGEKVFLECVQDMDHENMFWYRQDPGLGLRLIYFSYDVKMKEKGDIPEGYSVSREKKERFSLILESASTNQTSMYLCASREQGVQPQHFGDGTRLSIL.

This clone was detected only once. The chain joins TRBV4-2 to TRBJ2-1; 7 nucleotides match TRBD1. The CDR3 length is 12 residues. Looked up from germline, CDR1 is LGHNA and CDR2 is YNFKEQ. J was trimmed by 12 bases and V by 6 bases; bases with no gene match: 8. CDR3: CASRRGGGRQFF. In DNA, the CDR3 is TGTGCCAGCAGACGAGGGGGCGGAAGGCAGTTCTTC.

The CDR3: CASSSLRGSGNTIYF. The DNA for the CDR3 is TGTGCCAGCAGCTCCTTAAGGGGTTCTGGAAACACCATATATTTT. V gene TRBV11-2 combines with J gene TRBJ1-3; D perhaps matches TRBD1 (5 bases). The CDR3 contains 15 residues. Germline-derived CDR1 and CDR2 are SGHAT and FQNNGV. Trimming removed 4 bases at V and 1 base at J, with 11 bases between.

This clone was recorded once. The V and J genes are TRBV5-1 and TRBJ2-3; the match to TRBD2 covers 8 bases. Germline-derived CDR1 and CDR2 are SGHRS and YFSETQ. The CDR3 is made up of 14 amino acids. V trimming: 6 bases; J trimming: 3 bases; junction bases outside the gene matches: 6. CDR3 in amino acids: CASNGGAGTDTQYF. CDR3 bases: TGCGCCAGCAACGGGGGGGCCGGGACAGATACGCAGTATTTT.

V and J are TRBV5-1 and TRBJ2-3; TRBD2 matches at 9 bases. This CDR3 is built from 14 residues. The V and J ends lost 4 bases and 3 bases, in that order; junction bases with no gene match: 3. CDR1 is SGHRS and CDR2 is YFSETQ in the germline V gene. The CDR3 nucleotides read TGCGCCAGCAGCCTAGCGGGGCGTACAGATACGCAGTATTTT. This encodes CASSLAGRTDTQYF.

This clone has just a few counts. The V call is TRBV6-1, the J call TRBJ2-2, with D tentatively TRBD2 (5 bases). The CDR3 is 13 residues long. Trimming cost V 4 bases and J 6 bases, with 9 bases left between them. Germline V gene data show CDR1 as MNHNS and CDR2 as SASEGT. The CDR3 spells CASSVQEAGELFF. The CDR3 DNA follows: TGTGCCAGCAGTGTCCAGGAGGCCGGGGAGCTGTTTTTT.

The V call is TRBV5-1, the J call TRBJ2-1; D unresolved. Deletions cut 4 bases from V and 6 bases from J, with 11 bases between. Germline CDR1 and CDR2: SGHRS and YFSETQ. The length of the CDR3 is 13 residues. The CDR3 nucleotides read TGCGCCAGCAGCCCAGACAACACCAATGAGCAGTTCTTC. This translates into CASSPDNTNEQFF.

The chain joins TRBV2 to TRBJ1-1; D ambiguous. CDR1 and CDR2 (germline): SNHLY, FYNNEI. The V gene lost 7 bases and the J gene lost 1 base, with 10 bases spanning the gap. This CDR3 has 13 residues. Here the CDR3 DNA reads TGTGCCAGCATTTCGGAGGGGAACACTGAAGCTTTCTTT. It translates to CASISEGNTEAFF. Supplemented by reference TRBV2 and TRBJ1-1, the full variable domain reads EPEVTQTPSHQVTQMGQEVILRCVPISNHLYFYWYRQILGQKVEFLVSFYNNEISEKSEIFDDQFSVERPDGSNFTLKIRSTKLEDSAMYFCASISEGNTEAFFGQGTRLTVV.

The chain employs TRBV19 and TRBJ1-2; 9 bases agree with TRBD1. The CDR3 spans 16 residues. With V trimmed by 7 bases and J by 2 bases, 11 bases remained unmatched. CDR1 and CDR2 (germline): LNHDA, SQIVND (reference sequence). The CDR3 DNA follows: TGTGCCAGTACTGCCGGGACAGGGAAAGTGAACTATGGCTACACCTTC. Amino acids: CASTAGTGKVNYGYTF.

The V gene is TRBV6-1, the J gene TRBJ1-5, with 10 bases that match TRBD1. This CDR3 is 15 amino acids long. V was clipped by 6 bases and J by 4 bases; unmatched bases: 6. CDR1 MNHNS and CDR2 SASEGT come from the germline V gene. In DNA, the CDR3 is TGTGCCAGCAGGGGGACAGGGGCTGATAATCAGCCCCAGCATTTT. It encodes CASRGTGADNQPQHF.

The chain is built from TRBV28 and TRBJ1-5; perhaps TRBD1 as D (6 bases). Trimming removed 5 bases at V and 5 bases at J, with 13 bases between. CDR3 length: 14 residues. Germline CDR1 reads MDHEN; CDR2 reads SYDVKM. CDR3 coding DNA: TGTGCCAGCAGTGGACAGTCCAACGATCAGCCCCAGCATTTT. Its translation: CASSGQSNDQPQHF.

The gene calls are TRBV14 and TRBJ2-1, with 9 bases that match TRBD2. Germline assignment: CDR1 SGHDN and CDR2 FVKESK. With V trimmed by 2 bases and J by 2 bases, 1 base remained unmatched. The CDR3 length is 15 residues. The CDR3 loop is CASSQLAGAYNEQFF. CDR3 coding DNA: TGTGCCAGCAGCCAATTAGCGGGGGCCTACAATGAGCAGTTCTTC. The variable domain in full, completed from reference TRBV14 and TRBJ2-1, reads EAGVTQFPSHSVIEKGQTVTLRCDPISGHDNLYWYRRVMGKEIKFLLHFVKESKQDESGMPNNRFLAERTGGTYSTLKVQPAELEDSGVYFCASSQLAGAYNEQFFGPGTRLTVL.

Here the CDR3 reads CASSEAPGQPPYGYTF. The CDR3 bases are TGTGCCAGCAGTGAAGCGCCAGGGCAACCTCCCTATGGCTACACCTTC. The chain joins TRBV2 to TRBJ1-2, with TRBD1 as a possible D gene (5 bases). V was pared by 0 bases and J by 4 bases, with 15 bases between. The CDR3 runs to 16 residues. Germline-derived CDR1 and CDR2 are SNHLY and FYNNEI. The entire variable domain, with the rest obtained from reference TRBV2 and TRBJ1-2, is as follows: EPEVTQTPSHQVTQMGQEVILRCVPISNHLYFYWYRQILGQKVEFLVSFYNNEISEKSEIFDDQFSVERPDGSNFTLKIRSTKLEDSAMYFCASSEAPGQPPYGYTFGSGTRLTVV.

The chain links TRBV30 to TRBJ2-5; D remains ambiguous. CDR1 and CDR2 (germline): GTSNPN, SVGIG (reference sequence). The CDR3 covers 14 residues. V was trimmed by 1 base and J by 4 bases, leaving 13 bases between them. The CDR3 loop is CAWSGSRLRETQYF. The CDR3 DNA is TGTGCCTGGAGTGGTTCGAGGTTAAGAGAGACCCAGTACTTC.

The rearrangement joins TRBV7-8 to TRBJ1-2; 11 positions match TRBD1. CDR1 is SGHVS and CDR2 is FQNEAQ in the germline V gene. There are 16 residues in the CDR3. The V segment lost 4 bases and the J segment 8 bases; nucleotides outside the gene matches: 12. This CDR3 is CASSSGHGTGGYGYTF. In DNA, the CDR3 is TGTGCCAGCAGCTCGGGGCACGGGACAGGGGGATACGGCTACACCTTC.

This sequence joins TRBV6-6 and TRBJ1-4; no clear D gene. CDR1 and CDR2 (germline): MNHNY, SVGAGI (reference sequence). The length of the CDR3 is 14 residues. V lost 6 bases and J lost 8, with 16 bases in between. CDR3 loop: CASRGDLPWEKLFF. CDR3 bases: TGTGCCAGCAGGGGCGATTTGCCCTGGGAAAAACTGTTTTTT.

The V and J genes are TRBV7-9 and TRBJ2-2; D is unresolved. Deletions cut 0 bases from V and 10 bases from J, with 6 bases between. Germline lookup yields CDR1 SEHNR and CDR2 FQNEAQ (reference sequence). The CDR3 has 12 amino acids. CDR3 protein: CASSLAPSELFF. In nucleotides, the CDR3 is TGTGCCAGCAGCTTAGCTCCTTCGGAGCTGTTTTTT.